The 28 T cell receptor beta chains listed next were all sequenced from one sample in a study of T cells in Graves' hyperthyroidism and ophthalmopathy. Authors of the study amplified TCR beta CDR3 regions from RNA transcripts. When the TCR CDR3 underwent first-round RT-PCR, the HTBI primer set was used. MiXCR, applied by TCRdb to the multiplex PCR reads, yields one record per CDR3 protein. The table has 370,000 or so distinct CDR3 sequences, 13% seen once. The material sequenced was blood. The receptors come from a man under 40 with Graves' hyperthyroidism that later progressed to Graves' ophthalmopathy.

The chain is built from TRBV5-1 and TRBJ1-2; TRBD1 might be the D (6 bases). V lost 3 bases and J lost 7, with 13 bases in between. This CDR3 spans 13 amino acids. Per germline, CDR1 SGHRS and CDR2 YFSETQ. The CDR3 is CASSSGGGAGYTF. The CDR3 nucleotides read TGCGCCAGCAGCTCCGGGGGGGGGGCTGGCTACACCTTC.

In nucleotides, the CDR3 is TGTGCCAGCAGCCCCGCACTGAGACAGGGGAAAAGACTTTATCAGCCCCAGCATTTT. This gives the protein CASSPALRQGKRLYQPQHF. The chain recombines TRBV12-3 or TRBV12-4 with TRBJ1-5, with TRBD1 identical over 8 bases. The V segment lost 6 bases and the J segment 5 bases; nucleotides outside the gene matches: 21. CDR3 length: 19 residues.

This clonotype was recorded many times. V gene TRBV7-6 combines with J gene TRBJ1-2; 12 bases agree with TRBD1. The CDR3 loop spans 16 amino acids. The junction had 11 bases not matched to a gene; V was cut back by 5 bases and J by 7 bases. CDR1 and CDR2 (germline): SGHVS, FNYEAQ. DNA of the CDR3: TGTGCCAGCAGCCTTGGGACAGGGGGCAACGTTGGTGGCTACACCTTC. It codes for CASSLGTGGNVGGYTF. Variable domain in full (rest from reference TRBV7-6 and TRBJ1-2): GAGVSQSPRYKVTKRGQDVALRCDPISGHVSLYWYRQALGQGPEFLTYFNYEAQQDKSGLPNDRFSAERPEGSISTLTIQRTEQRDSAMYRCASSLGTGGNVGGYTFGSGTRLTVV.

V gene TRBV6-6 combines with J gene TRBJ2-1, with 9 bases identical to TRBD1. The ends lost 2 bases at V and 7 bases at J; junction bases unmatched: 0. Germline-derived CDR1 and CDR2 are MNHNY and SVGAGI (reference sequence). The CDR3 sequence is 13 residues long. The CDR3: CASSYGQGNEQFF. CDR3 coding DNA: TGTGCCAGCAGTTACGGACAGGGGAATGAGCAGTTCTTC.

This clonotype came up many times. In nucleotides, the CDR3 is TGTGCCAGCAGCCACGGTGGGGGAGGTTTCTACGAGCAGTACTTC. Encoded protein: CASSHGGGGFYEQYF. The chain has TRBV11-2 and TRBJ2-7; D is possibly TRBD2 (6 bases). The V end was cut by 5 bases, the J end by 3 bases, with 17 bases between. Per the germline V gene, CDR1 is SGHAT and CDR2 is FQNNGV. The length of the CDR3 is 15 residues.

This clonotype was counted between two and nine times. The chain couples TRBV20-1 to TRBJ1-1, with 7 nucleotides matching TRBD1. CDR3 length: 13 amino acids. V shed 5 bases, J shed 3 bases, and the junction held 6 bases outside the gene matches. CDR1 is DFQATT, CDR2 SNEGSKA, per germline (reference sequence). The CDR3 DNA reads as TGCAGTGCTTCAGGGGGTCGGTACACTGAAGCTTTCTTT. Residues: CSASGGRYTEAFF.

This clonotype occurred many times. The CDR3 DNA sequence: TGTGCCAGCAGCCGATCCCTATACGGGGGCACTGAAGCTTTCTTT. Amino acid sequence: CASSRSLYGGTEAFF. V gene TRBV5-6 combines with J gene TRBJ1-1; weak D call: TRBD1 (5 bases). There are 15 residues in the CDR3. Germline CDR1 SGHDT, CDR2 YYEEEE. V was shortened by 4 bases and J by 4 bases, with 17 bases between the two germline ends.

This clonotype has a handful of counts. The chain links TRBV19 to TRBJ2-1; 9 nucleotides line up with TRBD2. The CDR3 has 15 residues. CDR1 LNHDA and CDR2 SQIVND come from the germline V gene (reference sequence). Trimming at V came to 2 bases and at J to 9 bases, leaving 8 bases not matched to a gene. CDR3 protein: CASSIPGLAGLEQFF. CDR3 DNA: TGTGCCAGTAGTATACCAGGGCTAGCGGGGCTTGAGCAGTTCTTC.

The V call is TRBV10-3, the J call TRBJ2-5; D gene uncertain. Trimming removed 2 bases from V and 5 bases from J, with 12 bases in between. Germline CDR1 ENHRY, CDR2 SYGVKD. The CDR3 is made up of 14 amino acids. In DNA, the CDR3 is TGTGCCATCAGTGAGGATCGGACGACGGAGACCCAGTACTTC. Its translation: CAISEDRTTETQYF.

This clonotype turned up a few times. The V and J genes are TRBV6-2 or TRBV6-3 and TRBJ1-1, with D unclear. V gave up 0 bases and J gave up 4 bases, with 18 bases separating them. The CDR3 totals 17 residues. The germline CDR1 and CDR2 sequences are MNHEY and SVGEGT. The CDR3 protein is CASSYSPSLRVGTEAFF. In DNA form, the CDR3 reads TGTGCCAGCAGTTACTCCCCCAGCTTACGGGTTGGCACTGAAGCTTTCTTT.

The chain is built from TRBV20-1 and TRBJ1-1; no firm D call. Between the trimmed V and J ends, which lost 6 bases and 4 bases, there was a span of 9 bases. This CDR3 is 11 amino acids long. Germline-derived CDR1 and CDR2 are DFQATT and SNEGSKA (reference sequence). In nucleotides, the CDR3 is TGCAGTGCCCGGCCCGGCACTGAAGCTTTCTTT. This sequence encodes CSARPGTEAFF.

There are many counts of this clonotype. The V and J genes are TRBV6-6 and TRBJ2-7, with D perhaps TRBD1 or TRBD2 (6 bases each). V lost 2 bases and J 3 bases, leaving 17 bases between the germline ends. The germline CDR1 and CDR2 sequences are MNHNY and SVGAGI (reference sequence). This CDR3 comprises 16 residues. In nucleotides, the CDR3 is TGTGCCAGCAGTTACACTCCGAGGGGGGTCAACTACGAGCAGTACTTC. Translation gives CASSYTPRGVNYEQYF.

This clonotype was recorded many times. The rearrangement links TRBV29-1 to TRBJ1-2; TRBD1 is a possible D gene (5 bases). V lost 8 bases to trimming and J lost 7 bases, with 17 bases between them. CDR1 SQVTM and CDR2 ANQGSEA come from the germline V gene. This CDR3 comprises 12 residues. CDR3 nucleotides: TGCAGCACAATCCGGGGACGGACTGGCTACACCTTC. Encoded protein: CSTIRGRTGYTF. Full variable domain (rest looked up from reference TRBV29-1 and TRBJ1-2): SAVISQKPSRDICQRGTSLTIQCQVDSQVTMMFWYRQQPGQSLTLIATANQGSEATYESGFVIDKFPISRPNLTFSTLTVSNMSPEDSSIYLCSTIRGRTGYTFGSGTRLTVV.

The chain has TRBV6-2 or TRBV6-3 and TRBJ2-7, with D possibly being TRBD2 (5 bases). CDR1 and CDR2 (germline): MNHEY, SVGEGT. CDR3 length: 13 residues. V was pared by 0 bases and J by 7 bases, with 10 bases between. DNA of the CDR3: TGTGCCAGCAGTTACTCAGTAACGGGGGAGCAGTACTTC. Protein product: CASSYSVTGEQYF.

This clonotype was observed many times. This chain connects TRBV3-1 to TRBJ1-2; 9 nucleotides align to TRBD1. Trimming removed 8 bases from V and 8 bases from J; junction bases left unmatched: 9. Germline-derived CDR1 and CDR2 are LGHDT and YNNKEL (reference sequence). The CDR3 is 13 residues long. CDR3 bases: TGTGCCAGCGGGGCCGGGACAGGGAACGGCTACACCTTC. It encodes CASGAGTGNGYTF.

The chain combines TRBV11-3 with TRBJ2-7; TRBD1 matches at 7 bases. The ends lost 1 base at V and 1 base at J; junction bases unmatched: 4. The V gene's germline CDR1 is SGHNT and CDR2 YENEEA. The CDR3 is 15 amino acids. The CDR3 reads CASSLGWDSSYEQYF. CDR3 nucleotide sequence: TGTGCCAGCAGCTTAGGTTGGGACAGTTCCTACGAGCAGTACTTC.

Here the CDR3 reads CASSVELGLSYNEQFF. The CDR3 nucleotides read TGTGCCAGCAGCGTAGAGCTGGGACTATCCTACAATGAGCAGTTCTTC. The chain links TRBV9 to TRBJ2-1, with TRBD2 matching over 7 bases. Germline assignment: CDR1 SGDLS and CDR2 YYNGEE. V gave up 0 bases and J gave up 1 base; unmatched junction bases: 4. This CDR3 has 16 amino acids.

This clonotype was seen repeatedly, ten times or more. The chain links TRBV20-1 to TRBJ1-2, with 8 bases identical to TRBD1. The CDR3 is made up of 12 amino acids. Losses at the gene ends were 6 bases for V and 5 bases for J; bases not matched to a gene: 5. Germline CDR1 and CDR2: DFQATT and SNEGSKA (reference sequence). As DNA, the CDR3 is TGCAGTGCACCGAGACAGGGGTATGGCTACACCTTC. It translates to CSAPRQGYGYTF.

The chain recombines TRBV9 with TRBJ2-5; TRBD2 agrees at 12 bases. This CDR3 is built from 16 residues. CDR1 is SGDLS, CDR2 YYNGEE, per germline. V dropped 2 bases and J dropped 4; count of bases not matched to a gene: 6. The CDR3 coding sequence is TGTGCCAGCAGCGTTACCCTAGCGGGGGGGCCAGAGACCCAGTACTTC. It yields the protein CASSVTLAGGPETQYF.

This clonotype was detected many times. CDR3 loop: CASSREDQETQYF. CDR3 nucleotides: TGTGCCAGCAGCAGGGAGGACCAAGAGACCCAGTACTTC. The rearrangement uses TRBV13 and TRBJ2-5, with D possibly matching TRBD2 (6 bases). Trimming pared 5 bases from V and 0 bases from J, leaving 7 bases between. CDR3 length: 13 residues. Looked up from germline, CDR1 is PRHDT and CDR2 is FYEKMQ (reference sequence).

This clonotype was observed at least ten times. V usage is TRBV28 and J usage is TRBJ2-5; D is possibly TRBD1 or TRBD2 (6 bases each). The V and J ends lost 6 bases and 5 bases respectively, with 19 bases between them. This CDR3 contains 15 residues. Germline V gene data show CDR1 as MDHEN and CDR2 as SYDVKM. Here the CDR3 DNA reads TGTGCCAGCAGGGTGGGGCCGGGGGCGACGGAGACCCAGTACTTC. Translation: CASRVGPGATETQYF.

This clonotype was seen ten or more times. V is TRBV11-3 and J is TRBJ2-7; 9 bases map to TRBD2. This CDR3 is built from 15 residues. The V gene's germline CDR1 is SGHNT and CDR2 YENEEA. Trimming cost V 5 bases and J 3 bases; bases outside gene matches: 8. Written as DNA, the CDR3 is TGTGCCAGCAGCATACGTAGCGGGGGAAACTACGAGCAGTACTTC. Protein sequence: CASSIRSGGNYEQYF. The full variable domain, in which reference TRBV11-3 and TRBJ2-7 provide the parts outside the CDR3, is EAGVVQSPRYKIIEKKQPVAFWCNPISGHNTLYWYLQNLGQGPELLIRYENEEAVDDSQLPKDRFSAERLKGVDSTLKIQPAELGDSAVYLCASSIRSGGNYEQYFGPGTRLTVT.

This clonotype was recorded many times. In nucleotides, the CDR3 is TGTGCCAGCAGCTTAGTATTCCGGACTAGCGTAGAGACCCAGTACTTC. Encoded protein: CASSLVFRTSVETQYF. J is TRBJ2-5 and V is TRBV11-3, with 9 positions matching TRBD2. V shed 1 base, J shed 4 bases, and the junction held 7 bases outside the gene matches. CDR1 and CDR2 (germline): SGHNT, YENEEA. The CDR3 sequence is 16 residues long.

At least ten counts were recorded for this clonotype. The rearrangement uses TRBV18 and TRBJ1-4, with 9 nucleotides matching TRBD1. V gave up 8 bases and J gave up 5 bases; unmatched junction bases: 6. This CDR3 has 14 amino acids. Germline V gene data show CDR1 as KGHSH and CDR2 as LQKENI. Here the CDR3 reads CASQRGTGNEKLFF. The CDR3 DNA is TGTGCCAGCCAACGGGGGACAGGGAATGAAAAACTGTTTTTT. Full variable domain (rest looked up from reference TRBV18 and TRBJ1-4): NAGVMQNPRHLVRRRGQEARLRCSPMKGHSHVYWYRQLPEEGLKFMVYLQKENIIDESGMPKERFSAEFPKEGPSILRIQQVVRGDSAAYFCASQRGTGNEKLFFGSGTQLSVL.

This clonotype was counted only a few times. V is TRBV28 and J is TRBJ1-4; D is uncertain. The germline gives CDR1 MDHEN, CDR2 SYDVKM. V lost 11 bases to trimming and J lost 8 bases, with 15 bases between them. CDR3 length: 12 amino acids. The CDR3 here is CAGAARNEKLFF. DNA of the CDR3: TGTGCCGGAGCAGCTCGGAACGAAAAACTGTTTTTT. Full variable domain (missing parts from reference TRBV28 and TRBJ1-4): DVKVTQSSRYLVKRTGEKVFLECVQDMDHENMFWYRQDPGLGLRLIYFSYDVKMKEKGDIPEGYSVSREKKERFSLILESASTNQTSMYLCAGAARNEKLFFGSGTQLSVL.

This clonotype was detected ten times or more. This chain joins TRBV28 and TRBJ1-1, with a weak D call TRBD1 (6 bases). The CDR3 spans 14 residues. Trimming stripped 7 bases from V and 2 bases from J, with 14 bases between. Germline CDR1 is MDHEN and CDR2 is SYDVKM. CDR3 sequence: CASIVGGPNTEAFF. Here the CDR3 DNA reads TGTGCCAGCATAGTAGGGGGGCCTAACACTGAAGCTTTCTTT. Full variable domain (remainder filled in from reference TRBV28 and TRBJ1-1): DVKVTQSSRYLVKRTGEKVFLECVQDMDHENMFWYRQDPGLGLRLIYFSYDVKMKEKGDIPEGYSVSREKKERFSLILESASTNQTSMYLCASIVGGPNTEAFFGQGTRLTVV.

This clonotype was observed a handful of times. The CDR3, as DNA: TGTGCCAGCAGTTTGCGGGGGAAGAATGAAAAACTGTTTTTT. This sequence encodes CASSLRGKNEKLFF. The chain uses TRBV28 and TRBJ1-4, with TRBD1 as a possible D gene (5 bases). The CDR3 sequence is 14 residues long. From germline, CDR1 is MDHEN and CDR2 SYDVKM. With 3 bases removed from V and 5 bases from J, the gap between germline ends came to 10 bases.

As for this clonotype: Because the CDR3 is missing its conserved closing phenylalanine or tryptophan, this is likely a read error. The CDR3 sequence is CASTGDYTSNQPQHL. The CDR3 DNA is TGTGCTAGCACCGGGGATTACACTAGCAATCAGCCCCAGCATCTT. The chain is built from TRBV7-7 and TRBJ1-5; D is uncertain. Looked up from germline, CDR1 is SSHAT and CDR2 is FNYEAQ (reference sequence). The CDR3 spans 15 residues.